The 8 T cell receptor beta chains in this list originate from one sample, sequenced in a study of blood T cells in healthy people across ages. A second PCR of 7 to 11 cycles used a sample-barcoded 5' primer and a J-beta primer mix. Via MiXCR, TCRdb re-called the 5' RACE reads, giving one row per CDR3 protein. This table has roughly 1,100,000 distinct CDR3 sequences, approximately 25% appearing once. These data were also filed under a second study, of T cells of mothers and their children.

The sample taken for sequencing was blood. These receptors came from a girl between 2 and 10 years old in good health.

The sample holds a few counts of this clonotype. The CDR3 DNA is TGCGCCAGCAGCCAAGCCCTAGCGGGAGGCACCTACAATGAGCAGTTCTTC. Translated: CASSQALAGGTYNEQFF. The chain has TRBV4-1 and TRBJ2-1; TRBD2 aligns across 11 bases. The germline V gene encodes CDR1 MGHRA and CDR2 YSYEKL. The CDR3 runs 17 residues. J gave up 2 bases and V 1 base, and 4 bases lay outside the gene matches.

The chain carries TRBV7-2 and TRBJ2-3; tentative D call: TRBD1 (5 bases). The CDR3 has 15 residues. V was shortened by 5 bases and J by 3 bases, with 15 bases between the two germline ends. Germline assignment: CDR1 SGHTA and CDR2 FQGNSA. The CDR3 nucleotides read TGTGCCAGCAGCCGCCGTTTGGGGCGTACAGATACGCAGTATTTT. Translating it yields CASSRRLGRTDTQYF.

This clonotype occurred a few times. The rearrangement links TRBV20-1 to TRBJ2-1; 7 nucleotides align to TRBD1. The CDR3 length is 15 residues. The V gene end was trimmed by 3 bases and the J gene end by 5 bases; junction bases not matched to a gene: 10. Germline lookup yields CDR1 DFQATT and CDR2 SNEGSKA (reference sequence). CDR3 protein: CSASNRDRLHNEQFF. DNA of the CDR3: TGCAGTGCTAGTAACCGGGACAGACTTCACAATGAGCAGTTCTTC.

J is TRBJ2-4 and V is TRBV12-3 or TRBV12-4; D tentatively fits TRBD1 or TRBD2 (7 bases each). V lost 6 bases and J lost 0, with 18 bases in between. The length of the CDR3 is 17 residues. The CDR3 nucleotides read TGTGCCAGCAGACAAGGGGGCGGGACTATAGCCAAAAACATTCAGTACTTC. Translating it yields CASRQGGGTIAKNIQYF.

CDR3: CASGRIYEQYF. The CDR3 nucleotides read TGTGCCAGCGGACGGATCTACGAGCAGTACTTC. The V call is TRBV11-2, the J call TRBJ2-7; no clear D gene. The CDR3 is made up of 11 amino acids. CDR1 and CDR2 from the germline V gene are SGHAT and FQNNGV. The germline V and J ends were trimmed by 8 bases and 3 bases, with 8 bases remaining between them. The complete variable domain, with remaining parts taken from reference TRBV11-2 and TRBJ2-7, reads EAGVAQSPRYKIIEKRQSVAFWCNPISGHATLYWYQQILGQGPKLLIQFQNNGVVDDSQLPKDRFSAERLKGVDSTLKIQPAKLEDSAVYLCASGRIYEQYFGPGTRLTVT.

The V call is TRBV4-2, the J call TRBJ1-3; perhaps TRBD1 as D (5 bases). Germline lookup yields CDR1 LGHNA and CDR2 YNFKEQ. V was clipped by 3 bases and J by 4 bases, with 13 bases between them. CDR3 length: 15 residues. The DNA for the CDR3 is TGTGCCAGCAGCCAGGGACCAGGGCTCGGAAACACCATATATTTT. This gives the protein CASSQGPGLGNTIYF.

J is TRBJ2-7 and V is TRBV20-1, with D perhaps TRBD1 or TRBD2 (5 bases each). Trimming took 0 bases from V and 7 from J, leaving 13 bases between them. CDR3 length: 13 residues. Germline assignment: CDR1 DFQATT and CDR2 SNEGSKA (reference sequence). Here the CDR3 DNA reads TGCAGTGCTAGAGAGGGACGTCTTCTTGAGCAGTACTTC. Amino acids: CSAREGRLLEQYF.

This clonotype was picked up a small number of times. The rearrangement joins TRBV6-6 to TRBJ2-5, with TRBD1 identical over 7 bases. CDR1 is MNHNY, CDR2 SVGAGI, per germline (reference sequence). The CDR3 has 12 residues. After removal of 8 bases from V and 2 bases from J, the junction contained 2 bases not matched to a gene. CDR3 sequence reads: CASLGQQETQYF. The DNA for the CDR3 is TGTGCCAGCCTGGGACAGCAAGAGACCCAGTACTTC.